This T cell receptor (beta chain) was observed in a study of post-analysis software for immune sequencing data. Whole-study results and caveats: Multiple sclerosis was associated with a significant reduction in normalized Chao1 diversity relative to controls. Patients showed TRBV5-6, TRBV5-1 and TRBV20-1 among several TRBV segments more frequent than in controls.

CDR1 and CDR2 from the germline V gene are MGHRA and YSYEKL. V was pared by 0 bases and J by 7 bases, with 8 bases of the junction left unmatched. This CDR3 has 16 residues. Libraries were made from TCR beta cDNA, and they carried unique molecular identifiers. The T cell input of about 0.9 to 11 million gave approximately 500,000 cDNA molecules. Each CDR3 protein is one row after TCRdb ran MiXCR on the PCR reads. This sample has approximately 660,000 distinct CDR3 sequences, with about 60% found just once. Notes on this clonotype: Antigen unknown.

Sequencing was done on a sample of blood. This chain uses TRBV4-1 with TRBJ2-1; 8 nucleotides align to TRBD2. This receptor was obtained from a girl aged 2 to 10 with multiple sclerosis. The CDR3 DNA reads TGCGCCAGCAGCCAAGATGAAGGACTAGCAGCTAATGAGCAGTTCTTC. Protein: CASSQDEGLAANEQFF.